This T cell receptor beta chain derives from a study of blood T cell repertoires in COVID-19. On the study more broadly: Sites in the United States, Italy and Spain provided acute and convalescent COVID-19 samples. Nucleic acid was either cDNA or gDNA, and it came from T cells, B-cell-depleted T cells, or PBMCs.

The CDR3 covers 11 residues. CDR1 and CDR2 (germline): MDHEN, SYDVKM. Trimming took 6 bases from V and 8 from J, leaving 10 bases between them. Per the original methods: Researchers report that nucleated cell counts were estimated from reference gene primer amplification. Generated by immunoSEQ multiplex PCR, the TCRdb table keeps only in-frame clones and is missing some. V, J and clone size are taken as reported in that table, and D and trimming were inferred from the DNA itself. The sample carries some 150,000 clones, just under 85% recorded once. This TCR derives from a woman aged 40 to 50 with active or convalescent COVID-19. Sequencing was carried out using peripheral blood. The chain joins TRBV28 to TRBJ1-2; D may be TRBD1 (6 bases). The chain's CDR3 is CASSRDRGYTF. The CDR3 coding sequence is TGTGCCAGCAGCCGTGACAGGGGCTACACCTTC.